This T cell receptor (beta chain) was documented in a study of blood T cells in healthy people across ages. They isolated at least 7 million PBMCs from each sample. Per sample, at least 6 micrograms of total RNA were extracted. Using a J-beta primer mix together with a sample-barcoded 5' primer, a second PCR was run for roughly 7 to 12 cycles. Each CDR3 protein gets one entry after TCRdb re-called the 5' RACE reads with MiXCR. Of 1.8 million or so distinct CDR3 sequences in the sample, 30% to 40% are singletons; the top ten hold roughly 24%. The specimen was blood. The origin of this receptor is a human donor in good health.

The CDR3 loop reads CSASPTHQETQYF. CDR3 DNA: TGCAGTGCTAGCCCGACACATCAAGAGACCCAGTACTTC. The chain uses TRBV20-1 and TRBJ2-5; D is undetermined. The germline V gene has CDR1 DFQATT and CDR2 SNEGSKA (reference sequence). V was cut by 3 bases and J by 2 bases, with 10 bases left in between. This CDR3 region has 13 residues.